Listed here are 15 T cell receptor beta chains from one sample, sequenced in a study of Tregs in tolerant kidney transplant recipients. This table comes from immunoSEQ multiplex PCR, and its TCRdb copy is limited to in-frame clones, with some not included. The sample consists of roughly 40,000 clones, 95% to 96% of them appearing once. No cognate antigen is known for these TCRs. The sequenced sample consisted of Tregs from blood cultured with allogeneic cells. Receptors originate from a human donor in good health.

Only one count was recorded for this clone. V and J are TRBV11-2 and TRBJ1-5; 7 nucleotides align to TRBD1. This CDR3 region has 16 residues. Germline V gives CDR1 SGHAT, CDR2 FQNNGV. V was clipped by 0 bases and J by 1 base; unmatched bases: 3. DNA of the CDR3: TGTGCCAGCAGCTTAGAGGGGACAGTAAGCAATCAGCCCCAGCATTTT. Encoded protein: CASSLEGTVSNQPQHF.

The chain joins TRBV4-2 to TRBJ2-1; 7 positions match TRBD1. The CDR3 has 15 residues. Germline V gene data show CDR1 as LGHNA and CDR2 as YNFKEQ. Germline trimming cut 3 bases from V and 6 bases from J; bases unmatched to any gene: 8. Written as DNA, the CDR3 is TGTGCCAGCAGCCAGGCATCACAGGGGTTCAATGAGCAGTTCTTC. This encodes CASSQASQGFNEQFF.

The J gene is TRBJ2-3, the V gene TRBV6-5; the match to TRBD1 covers 9 bases. Trimming took 4 bases from V and 5 from J; bases not matched to a gene: 10. CDR3 length: 16 residues. CDR1 and CDR2 (germline): MNHEY, SVGAGI. The CDR3 region has the DNA TGTGCCAGCAGTTTACGACAGGGGGGAGGGCAAGATACGCAGTATTTT. This encodes CASSLRQGGGQDTQYF.

The rearrangement uses TRBV10-3 and TRBJ2-5; D gene uncertain. The germline CDR1 and CDR2 sequences are ENHRY and SYGVKD. This CDR3 spans 13 amino acids. Trimming took off 10 bases at V and 0 bases at J, with 12 bases between the two ends. CDR3: CATQTPYQETQYF. In DNA form, the CDR3 reads TGTGCCACCCAAACGCCGTACCAAGAGACCCAGTACTTC.

This sequence joins TRBV5-1 and TRBJ2-3; D gene uncertain. V was trimmed by 3 bases and J by 6 bases, leaving 8 bases between them. This CDR3 has 12 residues. Per the germline V gene, CDR1 is SGHRS and CDR2 is YFSETQ. CDR3 sequence: CASSSLVDTQYF. CDR3 sequence (DNA): TGCGCCAGCAGCTCCCTCGTGGATACGCAGTATTTT.

The genes are TRBV19 and TRBJ2-1, with 7 bases aligning to TRBD2. Trimming cost V 5 bases and J 9 bases; bases outside gene matches: 13. The V gene's germline CDR1 is LNHDA and CDR2 SQIVND (reference sequence). This CDR3 region has 15 residues. The CDR3 sequence is CASSVRLARFVEQFF. CDR3 DNA sequence: TGTGCCAGTAGTGTTCGACTAGCTAGGTTCGTTGAGCAGTTCTTC.

This CDR3 is CASSLDSRNQPQHF. The CDR3 DNA follows: TGCGCCAGCAGCTTGGATAGCCGAAATCAGCCCCAGCATTTT. V and J are TRBV5-1 and TRBJ1-5; D gene ambiguous. Germline assignment: CDR1 SGHRS and CDR2 YFSETQ. Deletions cut 0 bases from V and 4 bases from J, with 8 bases between. This CDR3 comprises 14 residues.

The gene calls are TRBV5-1 and TRBJ2-3, with 7 bases lining up with TRBD2. This CDR3 spans 16 amino acids. Germline trimming cut 0 bases from V and 2 bases from J; bases unmatched to any gene: 6. Germline CDR1 and CDR2: SGHRS and YFSETQ. CDR3 region: CASSLVAGGFTDTQYF. CDR3 bases: TGCGCCAGCAGCTTGGTTGCCGGGGGGTTCACAGATACGCAGTATTTT.

The chain carries TRBV6-5 and TRBJ2-7; 10 bases agree with TRBD2. This CDR3 is built from 16 residues. J lost 4 bases, V lost 0 bases, and 6 bases had no gene match. CDR1 and CDR2 (germline): MNHEY, SVGAGI. This CDR3 is CASSYSRAGGPYEQYF. CDR3 in DNA: TGTGCCAGCAGTTACTCGAGAGCGGGAGGGCCTTACGAGCAGTACTTC.

The rearrangement links TRBV15 to TRBJ1-6, with a tentative D call TRBD1 (5 bases). Trimming cost V 0 bases and J 7 bases, with 10 bases left between them. The CDR3 has 15 amino acids. Germline CDR1 and CDR2: LNHNV and YYDKDF (reference sequence). Written as DNA, the CDR3 is TGTGCCACCAGCAGAGATTTTGGGGGAAATTCACCCCTCCACTTT. Its protein is CATSRDFGGNSPLHF. The full variable domain, completed using reference TRBV15 and TRBJ1-6, is DAMVIQNPRYQVTQFGKPVTLSCSQTLNHNVMYWYQQKSSQAPKLLFHYYDKDFNNEADTPDNFQSRRPNTSFCFLDIRSPGLGDTAMYLCATSRDFGGNSPLHFGNGTRLTVT.

The chain joins TRBV30 to TRBJ1-6; 7 bases agree with TRBD1. Germline lookup yields CDR1 GTSNPN and CDR2 SVGIG (reference sequence). The CDR3 sequence is 13 residues long. V dropped 3 bases and J dropped 9; count of bases not matched to a gene: 5. The CDR3 DNA is TGTGCCTGGAGCCCCACAGGGGTTTCACCCCTCCACTTT. Amino acid sequence: CAWSPTGVSPLHF. The complete variable domain, with remaining parts taken from reference TRBV30 and TRBJ1-6, reads SQTIHQWPATLVQPVGSPLSLECTVEGTSNPNLYWYRQAAGRGLQLLFYSVGIGQISSEVPQNLSASRPQDRQFILSSKKLLLSDSGFYLCAWSPTGVSPLHFGNGTRLTVT.

The chain combines TRBV6-1 with TRBJ2-7, with D possibly matching TRBD1 (6 bases). Germline V gives CDR1 MNHNS, CDR2 SASEGT. The CDR3 contains 14 residues. Trimming removed 7 bases from V and 0 bases from J, with 13 bases in between. Here the CDR3 DNA reads TGTGCCAGCATCCCCGGGACACGCTCCTACGAGCAGTACTTC. Translating gives CASIPGTRSYEQYF.

The rearrangement uses TRBV7-9 and TRBJ1-4, with D possibly being TRBD1 (5 bases). The germline CDR1 and CDR2 sequences are SEHNR and FQNEAQ (reference sequence). The CDR3 consists of 17 residues. V shed 2 bases and J shed 5 bases, with 18 bases lying between them. In DNA, the CDR3 is TGTGCCAGCAGCTTAAAGGTTGGGGGTGGCACCAATGAAAAACTGTTTTTT. Protein sequence: CASSLKVGGGTNEKLFF.

The rearrangement links TRBV4-2 to TRBJ2-7; 10 bases are shared with TRBD2. Germline V gives CDR1 LGHNA, CDR2 YNFKEQ. V lost 3 bases, J lost 3 bases, and 11 bases stayed unmatched. There are 17 residues in the CDR3. CDR3 in amino acids: CASSQKAGGPPFYEQYF. CDR3 nucleotide sequence: TGTGCCAGCAGCCAGAAAGCGGGGGGGCCCCCCTTCTACGAGCAGTACTTC.

The V gene is TRBV27, the J gene TRBJ2-2; TRBD2 aligns across 10 bases. This CDR3 is built from 19 residues. The V and J ends lost 6 bases and 5 bases, in that order; junction bases with no gene match: 18. The V gene's germline CDR1 is MNHEY and CDR2 SMNVEV (reference sequence). CDR3 loop: CASSILLLTAGGRTGELFF. The CDR3 DNA follows: TGTGCCAGCAGCATCCTCCTCCTCACAGCGGGGGGGCGAACCGGGGAGCTGTTTTTT.